This T cell receptor beta chain appears in the sequencing data of a study of blood T cell repertoires in COVID-19. The CDR3 is 13 amino acids. Germline-derived CDR1 and CDR2 are MDHEN and SYDVKM. V was shortened by 7 bases and J by 3 bases, with 12 bases between the two germline ends. Method: immunoSEQ multiplex PCR; TCRdb's copy keeps in-frame clones and lacks some. The sample carries under 300,000 clones, 90% to 95% recorded once. V gene TRBV28 combines with J gene TRBJ1-2, with D possibly matching TRBD1 (6 bases). The source of this sequence is a woman aged 18-29 years who had recovered from COVID-19. The sample taken for sequencing was PBMCs or T cells enriched from blood (not recorded which). In DNA form, the CDR3 reads TGTGCCAGCAAGAAACAGGGACACTATGGCTACACCTTC. Protein product: CASKKQGHYGYTF.